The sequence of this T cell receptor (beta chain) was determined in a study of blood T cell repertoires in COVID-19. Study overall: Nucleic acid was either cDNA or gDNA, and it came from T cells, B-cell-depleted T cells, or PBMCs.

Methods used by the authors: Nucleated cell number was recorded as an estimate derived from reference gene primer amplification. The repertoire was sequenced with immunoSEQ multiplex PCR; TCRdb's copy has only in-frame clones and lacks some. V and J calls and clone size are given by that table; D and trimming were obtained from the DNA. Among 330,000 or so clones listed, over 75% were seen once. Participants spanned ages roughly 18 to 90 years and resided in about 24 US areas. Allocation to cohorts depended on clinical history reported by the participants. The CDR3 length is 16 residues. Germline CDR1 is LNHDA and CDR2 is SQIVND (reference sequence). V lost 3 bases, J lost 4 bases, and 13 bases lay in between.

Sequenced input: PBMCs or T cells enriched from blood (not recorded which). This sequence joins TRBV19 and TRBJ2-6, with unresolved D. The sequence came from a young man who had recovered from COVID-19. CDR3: CASSIPSPYGANVLTF. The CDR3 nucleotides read TGTGCCAGTAGTATCCCTAGTCCTTACGGGGCCAACGTCCTGACTTTC.